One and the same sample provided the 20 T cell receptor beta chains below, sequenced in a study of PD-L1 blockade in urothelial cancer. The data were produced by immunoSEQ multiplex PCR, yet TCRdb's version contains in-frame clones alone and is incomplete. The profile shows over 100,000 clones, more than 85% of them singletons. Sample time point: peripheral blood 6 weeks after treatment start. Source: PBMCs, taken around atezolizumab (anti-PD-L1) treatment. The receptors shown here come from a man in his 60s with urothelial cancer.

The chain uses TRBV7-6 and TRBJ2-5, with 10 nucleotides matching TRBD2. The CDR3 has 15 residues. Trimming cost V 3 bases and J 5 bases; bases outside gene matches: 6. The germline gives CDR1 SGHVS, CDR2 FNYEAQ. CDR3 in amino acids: CASSLERGGSETQYF. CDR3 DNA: TGTGCCAGCAGCTTGGAGCGGGGGGGCTCGGAGACCCAGTACTTC. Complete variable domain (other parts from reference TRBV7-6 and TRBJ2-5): GAGVSQSPRYKVTKRGQDVALRCDPISGHVSLYWYRQALGQGPEFLTYFNYEAQQDKSGLPNDRFSAERPEGSISTLTIQRTEQRDSAMYRCASSLERGGSETQYFGPGTRLLVL.

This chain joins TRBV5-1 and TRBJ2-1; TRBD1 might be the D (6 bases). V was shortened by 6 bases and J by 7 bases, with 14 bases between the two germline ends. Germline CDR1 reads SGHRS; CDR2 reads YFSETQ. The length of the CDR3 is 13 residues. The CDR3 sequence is CASNPGGGNEQFF. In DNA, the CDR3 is TGCGCCAGCAACCCTGGGGGCGGGAATGAGCAGTTCTTC.

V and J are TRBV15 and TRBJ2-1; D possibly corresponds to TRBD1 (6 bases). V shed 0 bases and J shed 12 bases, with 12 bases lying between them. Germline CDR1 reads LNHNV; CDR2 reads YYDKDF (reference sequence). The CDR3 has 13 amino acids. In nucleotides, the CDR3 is TGTGCCACCAGCAGAGAACAGGGTTTTGGGCAGTTCTTC. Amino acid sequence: CATSREQGFGQFF.

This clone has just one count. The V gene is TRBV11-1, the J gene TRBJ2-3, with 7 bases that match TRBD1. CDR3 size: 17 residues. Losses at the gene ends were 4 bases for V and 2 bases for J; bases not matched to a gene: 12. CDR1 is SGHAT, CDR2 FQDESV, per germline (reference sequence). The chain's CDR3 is CASSYNPGQRYTDTQYF. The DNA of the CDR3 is TGTGCCAGCAGCTACAACCCGGGACAGAGGTACACAGATACGCAGTATTTT. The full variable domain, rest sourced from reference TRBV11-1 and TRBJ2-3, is EAEVAQSPRYKITEKSQAVAFWCDPISGHATLYWYRQILGQGPELLVQFQDESVVDDSQLPKDRFSAERLKGVDSTLKIQPAELGDSAMYLCASSYNPGQRYTDTQYFGPGTRLTVL.

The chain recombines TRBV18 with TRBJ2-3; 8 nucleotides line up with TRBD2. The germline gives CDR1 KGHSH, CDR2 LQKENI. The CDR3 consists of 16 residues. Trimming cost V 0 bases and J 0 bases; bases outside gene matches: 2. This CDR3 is CASSPPASGSTDTQYF. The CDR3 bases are TGTGCCAGCTCACCACCGGCTAGCGGGAGCACAGATACGCAGTATTTT.

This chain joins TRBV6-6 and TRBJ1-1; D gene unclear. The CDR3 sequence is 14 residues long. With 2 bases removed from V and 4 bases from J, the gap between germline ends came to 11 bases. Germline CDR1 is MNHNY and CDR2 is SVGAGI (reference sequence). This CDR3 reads CASSYEQLATEAFF. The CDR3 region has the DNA TGTGCCAGCAGTTACGAACAGTTGGCCACTGAAGCTTTCTTT.

The CDR3 reads CASGRVPSSAEQYF. As DNA, the CDR3 is TGTGCCAGCGGCCGGGTCCCCTCGTCCGCCGAGCAGTACTTC. The rearrangement uses TRBV2 and TRBJ2-7; D unresolved. CDR1 is SNHLY, CDR2 FYNNEI, per germline. The V end lost 8 bases, the J end lost 6 bases, and 20 bases lay between the germline ends. The CDR3 covers 14 residues.

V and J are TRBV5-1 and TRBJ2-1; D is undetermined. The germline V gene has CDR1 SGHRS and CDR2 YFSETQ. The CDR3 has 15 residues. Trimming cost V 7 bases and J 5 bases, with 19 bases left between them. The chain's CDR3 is CASHTPQAPDNEQFF. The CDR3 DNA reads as TGCGCCAGCCATACCCCGCAGGCCCCTGACAATGAGCAGTTCTTC.

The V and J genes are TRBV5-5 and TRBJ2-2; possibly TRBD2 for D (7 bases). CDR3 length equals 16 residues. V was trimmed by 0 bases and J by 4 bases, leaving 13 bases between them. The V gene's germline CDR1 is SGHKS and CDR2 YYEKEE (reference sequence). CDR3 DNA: TGTGCCAGCAGCTTGGTGGGAGGGGGGAGCACCGGGGAGCTGTTTTTT. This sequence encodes CASSLVGGGSTGELFF. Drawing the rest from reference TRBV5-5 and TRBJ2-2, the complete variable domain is DAGVTQSPTHLIKTRGQQVTLRCSPISGHKSVSWYQQVLGQGPQFIFQYYEKEERGRGNFPDRFSARQFPNYSSELNVNALLLGDSALYLCASSLVGGGSTGELFFGEGSRLTVL.

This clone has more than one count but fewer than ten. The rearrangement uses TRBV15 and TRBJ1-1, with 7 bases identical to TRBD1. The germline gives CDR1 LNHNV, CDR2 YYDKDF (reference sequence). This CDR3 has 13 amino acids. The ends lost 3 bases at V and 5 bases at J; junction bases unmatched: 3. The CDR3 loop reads CATSSQGGTEAFF. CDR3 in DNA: TGTGCCACCAGCAGTCAGGGGGGAACTGAAGCTTTCTTT.

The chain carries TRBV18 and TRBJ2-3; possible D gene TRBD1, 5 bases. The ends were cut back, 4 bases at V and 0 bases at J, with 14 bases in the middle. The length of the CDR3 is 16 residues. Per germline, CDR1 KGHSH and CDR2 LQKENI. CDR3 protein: CASSLSAQESTDTQYF. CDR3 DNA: TGTGCCAGCTCACTCTCCGCACAGGAAAGCACAGATACGCAGTATTTT.

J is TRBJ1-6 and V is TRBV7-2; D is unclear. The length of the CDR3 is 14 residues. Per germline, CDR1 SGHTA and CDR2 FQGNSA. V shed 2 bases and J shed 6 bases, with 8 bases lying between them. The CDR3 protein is CASSLSLANSPLHF. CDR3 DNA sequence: TGTGCCAGCAGCTTATCCTTAGCTAATTCACCCCTCCACTTT.

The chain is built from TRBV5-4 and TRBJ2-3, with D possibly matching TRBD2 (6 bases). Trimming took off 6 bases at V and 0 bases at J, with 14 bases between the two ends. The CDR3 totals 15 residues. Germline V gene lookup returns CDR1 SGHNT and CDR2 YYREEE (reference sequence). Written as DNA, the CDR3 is TGTGCCAGCACGCCGGGGGTCCGTAGCACAGATACGCAGTATTTT. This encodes CASTPGVRSTDTQYF.

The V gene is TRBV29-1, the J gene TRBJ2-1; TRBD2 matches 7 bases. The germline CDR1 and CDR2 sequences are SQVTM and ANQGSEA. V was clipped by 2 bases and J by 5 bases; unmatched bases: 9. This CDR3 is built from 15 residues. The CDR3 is CSVENELANNNEQFF. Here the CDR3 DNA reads TGCAGCGTTGAAAACGAACTAGCGAATAACAATGAGCAGTTCTTC.

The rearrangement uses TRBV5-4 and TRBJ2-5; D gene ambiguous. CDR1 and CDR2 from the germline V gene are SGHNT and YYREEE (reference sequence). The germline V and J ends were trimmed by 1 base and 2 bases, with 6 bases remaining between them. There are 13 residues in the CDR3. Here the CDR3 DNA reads TGTGCCAGCAGCTTGCCCCCGCAAGAGACCCAGTACTTC. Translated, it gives CASSLPPQETQYF.

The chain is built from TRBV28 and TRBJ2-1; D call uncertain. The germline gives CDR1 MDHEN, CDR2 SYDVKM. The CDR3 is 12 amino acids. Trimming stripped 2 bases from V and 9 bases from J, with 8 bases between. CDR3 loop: CASSLVVSEQFF. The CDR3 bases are TGTGCCAGCAGTTTAGTCGTGAGTGAGCAGTTCTTC.

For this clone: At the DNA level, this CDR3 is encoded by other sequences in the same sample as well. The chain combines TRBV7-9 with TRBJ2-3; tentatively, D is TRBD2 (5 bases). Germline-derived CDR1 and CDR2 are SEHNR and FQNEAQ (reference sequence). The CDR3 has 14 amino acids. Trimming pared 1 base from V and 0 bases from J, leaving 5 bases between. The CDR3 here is CASSLGLSTDTQYF. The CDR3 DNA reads TGTGCCAGCAGCTTAGGACTAAGCACAGATACGCAGTATTTT.

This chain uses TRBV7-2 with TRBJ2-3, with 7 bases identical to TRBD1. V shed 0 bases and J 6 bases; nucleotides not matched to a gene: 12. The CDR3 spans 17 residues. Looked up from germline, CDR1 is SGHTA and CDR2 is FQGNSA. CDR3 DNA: TGTGCCAGCAGCTTAGCGGCAGGGGGTATGGAGCGGGATACGCAGTATTTT. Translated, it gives CASSLAAGGMERDTQYF.

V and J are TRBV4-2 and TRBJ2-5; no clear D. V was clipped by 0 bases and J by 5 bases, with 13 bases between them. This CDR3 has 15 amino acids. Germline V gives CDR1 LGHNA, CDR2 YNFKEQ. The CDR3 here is CASSQDPAPVETQYF. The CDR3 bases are TGTGCCAGCAGCCAAGACCCAGCGCCGGTTGAGACCCAGTACTTC.

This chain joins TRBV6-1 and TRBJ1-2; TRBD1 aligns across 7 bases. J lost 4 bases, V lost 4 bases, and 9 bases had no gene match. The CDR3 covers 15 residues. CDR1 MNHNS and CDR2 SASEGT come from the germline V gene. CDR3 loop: CASSGPDRSSYGYTF. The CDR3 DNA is TGTGCCAGCAGTGGCCCGGACAGGAGCTCCTATGGCTACACCTTC.